Following are 25 T cell receptor beta chains from one sample sequenced in a study of cytomegalovirus exposure and HLA in healthy donors. This PCR relied on a set of 60 Vbeta primers and 13 Jbeta primers. Here immunoSEQ multiplex PCR was the method, and the copy in TCRdb shows in-frame clones only, minus some. The table includes about 140,000 clones, roughly 71% detected once. The sequenced material came from PBMCs. These receptors were obtained from a middle-aged woman in good health and CMV-seronegative.

The rearrangement joins TRBV7-9 to TRBJ1-5; D gene unclear. Germline V gene data show CDR1 as SEHNR and CDR2 as FQNEAQ (reference sequence). V was trimmed by 5 bases and J by 3 bases, leaving 11 bases between them. CDR3 length: 14 amino acids. The CDR3 spells CASSPTDSNQPQHF. The DNA of the CDR3 is TGTGCCAGCAGCCCTACCGACTCCAATCAGCCCCAGCATTTT.

The chain joins TRBV4-3 to TRBJ2-3; 15 nucleotides match TRBD2. Unmatched junction bases numbered 5, after V lost 4 bases and J lost 0 bases. This CDR3 region has 18 residues. Germline V gene data show CDR1 as LGHNA and CDR2 as YSLEER. CDR3 nucleotide sequence: TGCGCCAGCAGCCCAGGGACTAGCGGGGGGCCTAGCACAGATACGCAGTATTTT. It codes for CASSPGTSGGPSTDTQYF.

The rearrangement links TRBV4-2 to TRBJ2-5; maybe TRBD1 (6 bases). V was shortened by 0 bases and J by 4 bases, with 12 bases between the two germline ends. There are 15 residues in the CDR3. Germline V gene sequence: CDR1 LGHNA, CDR2 YNFKEQ. The CDR3 here is CASSQDRSRGETQYF. The DNA for the CDR3 is TGTGCCAGCAGCCAAGATCGTAGCAGGGGAGAGACCCAGTACTTC.

The chain couples TRBV2 to TRBJ1-3; TRBD1 aligns across 9 bases. CDR3 length: 15 amino acids. The J segment lost 1 base and the V segment lost 5 bases, leaving 3 bases of the junction unmatched. Looked up from germline, CDR1 is SNHLY and CDR2 is FYNNEI. The CDR3 DNA reads TGTGCCAGCAGTCCACAGGGGGCGTCTGGAAACACCATATATTTT. This sequence encodes CASSPQGASGNTIYF.

The chain combines TRBV29-1 with TRBJ1-1; D is perhaps TRBD1 (5 bases). Trimming cost V 3 bases and J 2 bases, with 10 bases left between them. The CDR3 runs to 13 residues. Per the germline V gene, CDR1 is SQVTM and CDR2 is ANQGSEA. This CDR3 is CSVDGRTNTEAFF. In DNA form, the CDR3 reads TGCAGCGTTGACGGACGGACAAACACTGAAGCTTTCTTT.

The J gene is TRBJ2-3, the V gene TRBV5-1; TRBD2 matches 8 bases. The CDR3 length is 15 residues. Germline CDR1 is SGHRS and CDR2 is YFSETQ. Losses at the gene ends were 4 bases for V and 3 bases for J; bases not matched to a gene: 7. The CDR3 region is CASSILAGRTDTQYF. For the CDR3, the DNA is TGCGCCAGCAGCATCTTAGCGGGGAGGACAGATACGCAGTATTTT.

This chain connects TRBV5-4 to TRBJ1-4; 9 bases agree with TRBD1. Trimming cost V 4 bases and J 8 bases; bases outside gene matches: 9. The V gene's germline CDR1 is SGHNT and CDR2 YYREEE (reference sequence). The CDR3 has 15 amino acids. This chain's CDR3 is CASSTRDRAPEKLFF. The CDR3 DNA follows: TGTGCCAGCAGCACCCGGGACAGGGCCCCAGAAAAACTGTTTTTT.

The rearrangement joins TRBV6-1 to TRBJ1-2, with D perhaps TRBD1 (5 bases). V shed 0 bases and J shed 7 bases, with 15 bases lying between them. The germline V gene has CDR1 MNHNS and CDR2 SASEGT. This CDR3 contains 15 residues. This CDR3 reads CASSEALRQGGGYTF. The CDR3 nucleotides read TGTGCCAGCAGTGAAGCGCTTCGGCAGGGCGGTGGCTACACCTTC.

The CDR3: CATSRVLTGHYGYTF. The CDR3 DNA reads TGTGCCACCAGCAGAGTTTTGACAGGCCACTATGGCTACACCTTC. The genes are TRBV15 and TRBJ1-2, with D tentatively TRBD1 (6 bases). The V and J ends lost 1 base and 3 bases respectively, with 12 bases between them. The CDR3 is made up of 15 amino acids. Germline CDR1 LNHNV, CDR2 YYDKDF (reference sequence).

This chain uses TRBV6-5 with TRBJ1-2; 9 positions agree with TRBD1. Trimming removed 1 base from V and 4 bases from J; junction bases left unmatched: 1. Per germline, CDR1 MNHEY and CDR2 SVGAGI. This CDR3 spans 14 amino acids. CDR3 sequence reads: CASSYYRGPYGYTF. The CDR3 DNA follows: TGTGCCAGCAGTTACTACAGGGGGCCCTATGGCTACACCTTC.

The chain recombines TRBV4-1 with TRBJ2-5; 11 bases are shared with TRBD2. V was clipped by 5 bases and J by 3 bases; unmatched bases: 5. The CDR3 runs 15 residues. Germline V gene data show CDR1 as MGHRA and CDR2 as YSYEKL. CDR3 protein: CASSTPGLAEETQYF. The CDR3 coding sequence is TGCGCCAGCAGCACACCGGGACTAGCGGAAGAGACCCAGTACTTC.

This clone was counted only a few times. The V call is TRBV6-5, the J call TRBJ1-5, with 9 positions matching TRBD1. CDR3 size: 14 residues. Germline-derived CDR1 and CDR2 are MNHEY and SVGAGI. J lost 5 bases, V lost 4 bases, and 3 bases had no gene match. The CDR3 DNA sequence: TGTGCCAGCAGTTTCACAGGGGGCGATCAGCCCCAGCATTTT. This codes for CASSFTGGDQPQHF.

The chain couples TRBV7-2 to TRBJ2-7; the match to TRBD1 covers 7 bases. Germline loops: CDR1 SGHTA, CDR2 FQGNSA. The J segment lost 1 base and the V segment lost 5 bases, leaving 11 bases of the junction unmatched. The CDR3 is 16 residues long. CDR3 coding DNA: TGTGCCAGCAGCCCCGACAGGGTCGAGGTTTCCTACGAGCAGTACTTC. Residues: CASSPDRVEVSYEQYF.

The V gene is TRBV5-6, the J gene TRBJ2-3, with D possibly being TRBD2 (5 bases). Germline V lookup: CDR1 SGHDT, CDR2 YYEEEE. CDR3 size: 14 residues. Trimming pared 7 bases from V and 1 base from J, leaving 13 bases between. The DNA of the CDR3 is TGTGCCAGCGGGAGAGCAGCCCGCACAGATACGCAGTATTTT. Protein product: CASGRAARTDTQYF.

V gene TRBV2 combines with J gene TRBJ1-5; 8 bases align to TRBD1. The CDR3 totals 16 residues. Germline V CDR1 and CDR2: SNHLY, FYNNEI. Unmatched junction bases numbered 5, after V lost 4 bases and J lost 0 bases. The CDR3 region is CASSGTGTHSNQPQHF. The CDR3 DNA reads as TGTGCCAGCAGTGGGACAGGGACCCATAGCAATCAGCCCCAGCATTTT. The full variable domain, in which reference TRBV2 and TRBJ1-5 provide the parts outside the CDR3, is EPEVTQTPSHQVTQMGQEVILRCVPISNHLYFYWYRQILGQKVEFLVSFYNNEISEKSEIFDDQFSVERPDGSNFTLKIRSTKLEDSAMYFCASSGTGTHSNQPQHFGDGTRLSIL.

The V call is TRBV5-6, the J call TRBJ1-5, with 7 bases aligning to TRBD1. CDR3 size: 14 residues. The J segment lost 4 bases and the V segment lost 0 bases, leaving 1 base of the junction unmatched. From germline, CDR1 is SGHDT and CDR2 YYEEEE. In nucleotides, the CDR3 is TGTGCCAGCAGCTTGGACAGGGGAAATCAGCCCCAGCATTTT. Its translation is CASSLDRGNQPQHF.

The CDR3 coding sequence is TGTGCCAGCAGCCCTAGCGGGGGTAGGGTAGATACGCAGTATTTT. Residues: CASSPSGGRVDTQYF. This chain connects TRBV11-3 to TRBJ2-3; 10 bases match TRBD2. The CDR3 is 15 amino acids. The germline gives CDR1 SGHNT, CDR2 YENEEA. V dropped 5 bases and J dropped 5; count of bases not matched to a gene: 7.

The CDR3 region has the DNA TGTGCCAGCAGTTTAGGCCCAGGGGCCTATGGCTACACCTTC. Protein sequence: CASSLGPGAYGYTF. This sequence joins TRBV28 and TRBJ1-2; tentatively, D is TRBD1 (6 bases). The CDR3 runs 14 residues. Germline loops: CDR1 MDHEN, CDR2 SYDVKM. Trimming took 2 bases from V and 4 from J, leaving 11 bases between them.

The rearrangement joins TRBV4-1 to TRBJ1-5, with D perhaps TRBD1 (6 bases). The CDR3 contains 16 residues. Germline V lookup: CDR1 MGHRA, CDR2 YSYEKL. V was clipped by 4 bases and J by 6 bases, with 19 bases between them. CDR3 bases: TGCGCCAGCAGCCCCAATTCTCAGGGGAGAACTCAGCCCCAGCATTTT. This translates into CASSPNSQGRTQPQHF.

The chain recombines TRBV19 with TRBJ1-5; D is perhaps TRBD1 (5 bases). The CDR3 is 14 amino acids. Germline CDR1 is LNHDA and CDR2 is SQIVND (reference sequence). Trimming removed 6 bases at V and 6 bases at J, with 15 bases between. This chain's CDR3 is CASSVQGTGQPQHF. CDR3 in DNA: TGTGCCAGTAGCGTCCAGGGTACGGGTCAGCCCCAGCATTTT.

This chain joins TRBV6-1 and TRBJ2-7; possibly TRBD1 for D (6 bases). V was cut by 4 bases and J by 2 bases, with 12 bases left in between. The germline V gene encodes CDR1 MNHNS and CDR2 SASEGT. The CDR3 is 14 amino acids. CDR3 sequence: CASSAGHIAYEQYF. The CDR3 DNA sequence: TGTGCCAGCAGTGCGGGACACATCGCCTACGAGCAGTACTTC.

The CDR3 bases are TGTGCCAGCAGTGAATGGACAGGGTATCAAGAGACCCAGTACTTC. Translating gives CASSEWTGYQETQYF. The chain carries TRBV2 and TRBJ2-5; 8 bases fit TRBD1. The CDR3 loop spans 15 amino acids. Germline V lookup: CDR1 SNHLY, CDR2 FYNNEI. After removal of 2 bases from V and 2 bases from J, the junction contained 4 bases not matched to a gene.

Only one count was recorded for this clone. This chain links TRBV7-2 with TRBJ2-5; the match to TRBD2 covers 8 bases. Per germline, CDR1 SGHTA and CDR2 FQGNSA. V lost 1 base and J lost 7; bases outside the gene matches: 8. The CDR3 loop spans 15 amino acids. The CDR3 sequence is CASSLVERGRVTQYF. DNA for the CDR3: TGTGCCAGCAGCTTAGTGGAGCGGGGGCGGGTGACCCAGTACTTC. The complete variable domain, with remaining parts taken from reference TRBV7-2 and TRBJ2-5, reads GAGVSQSPSNKVTEKGKDVELRCDPISGHTALYWYRQSLGQGLEFLIYFQGNSAPDKSGLPSDRFSAERTGGSVSTLTIQRTQQEDSAVYLCASSLVERGRVTQYFGPGTRLLVL.

This clone was picked up one time. The V call is TRBV4-2, the J call TRBJ2-5; 9 nucleotides align to TRBD1. The CDR3 runs to 16 residues. Germline values: CDR1 LGHNA, CDR2 YNFKEQ. Losses at the gene ends were 3 bases for V and 3 bases for J; bases not matched to a gene: 8. The CDR3 DNA reads as TGTGCCAGCAGCCAGGGAACAGGGGGCGGAGAAGAGACCCAGTACTTC. Protein sequence: CASSQGTGGGEETQYF.

The chain employs TRBV4-1 and TRBJ2-7; D is perhaps TRBD2 (5 bases). The CDR3 runs to 14 residues. Germline CDR1 MGHRA, CDR2 YSYEKL. The V gene lost 1 base and the J gene lost 2 bases, with 9 bases spanning the gap. The CDR3 DNA reads TGCGCCAGCAGCCAAGGAGGGATTACCTACGAGCAGTACTTC. It is translated as CASSQGGITYEQYF.